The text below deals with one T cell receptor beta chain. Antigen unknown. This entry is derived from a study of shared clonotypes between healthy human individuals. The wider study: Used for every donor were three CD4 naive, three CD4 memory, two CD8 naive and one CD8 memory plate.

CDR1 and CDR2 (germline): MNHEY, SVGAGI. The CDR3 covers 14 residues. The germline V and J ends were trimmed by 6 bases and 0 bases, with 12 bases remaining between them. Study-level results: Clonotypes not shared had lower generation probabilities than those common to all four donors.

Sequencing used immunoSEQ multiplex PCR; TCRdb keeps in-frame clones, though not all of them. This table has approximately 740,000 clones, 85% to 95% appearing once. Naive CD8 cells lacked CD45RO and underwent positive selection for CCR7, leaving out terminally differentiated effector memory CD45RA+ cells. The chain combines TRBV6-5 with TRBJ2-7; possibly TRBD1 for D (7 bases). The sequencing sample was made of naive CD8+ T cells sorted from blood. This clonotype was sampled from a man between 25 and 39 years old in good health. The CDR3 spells CASSFQGGSYEQYF. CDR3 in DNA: TGTGCCAGCAGCTTCCAGGGGGGCTCCTACGAGCAGTACTTC.